This T cell receptor (beta chain) was retrieved from a study of vaccination effects on CD4 cells after COVID-19. The wider study: Two recovered convalescent patients were sampled 16 days and one week pre-vaccination.

In the case of this clone: Its antigen is not known.

Sequencing was performed with immunoSEQ multiplex PCR; in TCRdb, only in-frame clones are kept and a portion is missing. The sample gives tens of thousands of clones, around 73% of which show up once; 25% to 35% is in the top ten. Ahead of sequencing, the ViraFEST assay grew antigen-specific CD4+ T cells using viral peptide pools. It was after around eleven days of culture that CD4+ T cells were isolated. A PCR test confirmed that the person had SARS-CoV-2 infection between March and December 2020. After 1.5 million to 2 million PBMC were placed in each well, they were cultured with approximately 10 IU/ml IL-2 and roughly 10 ug/ml peptides. The sequence was obtained from a human donor who had a prior SARS-CoV-2 infection. Material: CD4+ T cells from PBMCs cultured with a peptide pool, obtained before COVID-19 vaccination.

CDR3 nucleotide sequence: TGTGCCAGCAGCTTCACAGGGACAGGTAACACTGAAGCTTTCTTT. Its translation is CASSFTGTGNTEAFF. The genes are TRBV7-9 and TRBJ1-1; 8 bases fit TRBD1. The germline V gene encodes CDR1 SEHNR and CDR2 FQNEAQ (reference sequence). The CDR3 is made up of 15 amino acids. The V gene end was trimmed by 3 bases and the J gene end by 2 bases; junction bases not matched to a gene: 5.